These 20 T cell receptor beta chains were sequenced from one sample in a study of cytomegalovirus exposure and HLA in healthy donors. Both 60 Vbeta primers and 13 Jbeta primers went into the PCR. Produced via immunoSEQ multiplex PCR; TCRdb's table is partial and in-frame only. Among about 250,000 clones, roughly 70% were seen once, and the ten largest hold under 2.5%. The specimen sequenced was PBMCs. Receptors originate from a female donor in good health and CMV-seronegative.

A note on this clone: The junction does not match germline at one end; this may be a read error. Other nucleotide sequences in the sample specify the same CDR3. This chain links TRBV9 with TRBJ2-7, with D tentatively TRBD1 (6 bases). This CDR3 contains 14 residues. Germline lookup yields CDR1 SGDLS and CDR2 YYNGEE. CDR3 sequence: CASSAQTGEYEQYF. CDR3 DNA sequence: TGTGCCAGTAGCGCCCAGACAGGAGAATACGAGCAGTACTTC. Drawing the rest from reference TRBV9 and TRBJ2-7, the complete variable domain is DSGVTQTPKHLITATGQRVTLRCSPRSGDLSVYWYQQSLDQGLQFLIQYYNGEERAKGNILERFSAQQFPDLHSELNLSSLELGDSALYFCASSAQTGEYEQYFGPGTRLTVT.

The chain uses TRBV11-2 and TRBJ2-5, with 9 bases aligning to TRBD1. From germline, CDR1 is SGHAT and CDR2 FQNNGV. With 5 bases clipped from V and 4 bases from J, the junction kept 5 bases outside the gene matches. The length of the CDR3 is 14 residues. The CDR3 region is CASSRGTGRETQYF. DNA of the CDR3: TGTGCCAGCAGCCGAGGGACAGGGCGAGAGACCCAGTACTTC.

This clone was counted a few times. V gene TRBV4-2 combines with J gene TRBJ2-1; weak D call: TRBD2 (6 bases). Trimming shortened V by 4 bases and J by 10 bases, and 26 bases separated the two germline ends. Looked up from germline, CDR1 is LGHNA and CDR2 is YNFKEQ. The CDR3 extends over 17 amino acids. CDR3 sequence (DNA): TGTGCCAGCAGCCGTACACCCCGGGACTTCAGCTCGCAGGAGCAGTTCTTC. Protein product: CASSRTPRDFSSQEQFF.

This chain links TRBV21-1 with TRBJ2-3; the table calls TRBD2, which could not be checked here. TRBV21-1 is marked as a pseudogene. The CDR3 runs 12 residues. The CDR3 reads CARVGGTDTQYF. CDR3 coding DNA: TGTGCCAGGGTCGGGGGCACAGATACGCAGTATTTT.

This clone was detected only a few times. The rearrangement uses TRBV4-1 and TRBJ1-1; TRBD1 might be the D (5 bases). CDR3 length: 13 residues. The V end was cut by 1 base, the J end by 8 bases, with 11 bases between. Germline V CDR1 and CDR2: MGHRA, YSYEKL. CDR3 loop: CASSQVGGREAFF. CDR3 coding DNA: TGCGCCAGCAGCCAAGTGGGGGGTCGAGAAGCTTTCTTT.

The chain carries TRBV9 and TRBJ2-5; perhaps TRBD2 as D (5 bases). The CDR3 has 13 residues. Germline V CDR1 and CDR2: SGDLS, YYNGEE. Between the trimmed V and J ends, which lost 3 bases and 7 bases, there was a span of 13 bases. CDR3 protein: CASSGTRAGTQYF. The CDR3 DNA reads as TGTGCCAGCAGCGGAACTAGGGCCGGGACCCAGTACTTC.

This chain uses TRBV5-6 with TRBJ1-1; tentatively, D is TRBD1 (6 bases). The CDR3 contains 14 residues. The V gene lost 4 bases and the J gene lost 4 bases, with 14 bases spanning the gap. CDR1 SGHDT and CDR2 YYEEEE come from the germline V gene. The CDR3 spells CASSGDRGGTEAFF. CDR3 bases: TGTGCCAGCAGCGGGGATAGGGGGGGCACTGAAGCTTTCTTT.

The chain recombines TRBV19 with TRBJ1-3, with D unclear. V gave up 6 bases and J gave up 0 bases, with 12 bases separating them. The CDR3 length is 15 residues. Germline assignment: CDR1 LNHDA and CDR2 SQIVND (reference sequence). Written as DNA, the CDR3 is TGTGCCAGTAGGCCCATTGGGAGCTCTGGAAACACCATATATTTT. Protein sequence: CASRPIGSSGNTIYF.

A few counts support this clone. CDR3 amino acids: CASSLSSGRRETQYF. The CDR3 DNA is TGTGCCAGCAGCTTATCTAGCGGGAGAAGGGAGACCCAGTACTTC. V usage is TRBV7-2 and J usage is TRBJ2-5; 10 positions agree with TRBD2. V lost 2 bases and J lost 5; bases outside the gene matches: 5. In germline, CDR1 is SGHTA, CDR2 FQGNSA. The CDR3 loop spans 15 amino acids.

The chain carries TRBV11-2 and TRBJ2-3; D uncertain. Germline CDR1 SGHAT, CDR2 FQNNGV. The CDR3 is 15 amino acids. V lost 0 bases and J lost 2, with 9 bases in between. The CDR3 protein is CASSLDGSFTDTQYF. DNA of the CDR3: TGTGCCAGCAGCTTAGACGGTTCTTTCACAGATACGCAGTATTTT. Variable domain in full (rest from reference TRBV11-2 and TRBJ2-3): EAGVAQSPRYKIIEKRQSVAFWCNPISGHATLYWYQQILGQGPKLLIQFQNNGVVDDSQLPKDRFSAERLKGVDSTLKIQPAKLEDSAVYLCASSLDGSFTDTQYFGPGTRLTVL.

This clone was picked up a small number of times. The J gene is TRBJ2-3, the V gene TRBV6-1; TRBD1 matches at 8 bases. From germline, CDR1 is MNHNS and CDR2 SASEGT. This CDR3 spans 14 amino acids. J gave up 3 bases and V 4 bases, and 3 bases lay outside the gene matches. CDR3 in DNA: TGTGCCAGCAGTGCAGGGGGCGGAACAGATACGCAGTATTTT. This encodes CASSAGGGTDTQYF.

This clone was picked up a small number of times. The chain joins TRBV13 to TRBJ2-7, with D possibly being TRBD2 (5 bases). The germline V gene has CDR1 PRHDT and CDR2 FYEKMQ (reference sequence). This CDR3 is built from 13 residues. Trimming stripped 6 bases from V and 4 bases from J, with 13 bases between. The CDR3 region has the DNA TGTGCCAGCAGACAGCCCCGGGGTTACGAGCAGTACTTC. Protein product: CASRQPRGYEQYF. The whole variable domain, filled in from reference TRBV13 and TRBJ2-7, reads AAGVIQSPRHLIKEKRETATLKCYPIPRHDTVYWYQQGPGQDPQFLISFYEKMQSDKGSIPDRFSAQQFSDYHSELNMSSLELGDSALYFCASRQPRGYEQYFGPGTRLTVT.

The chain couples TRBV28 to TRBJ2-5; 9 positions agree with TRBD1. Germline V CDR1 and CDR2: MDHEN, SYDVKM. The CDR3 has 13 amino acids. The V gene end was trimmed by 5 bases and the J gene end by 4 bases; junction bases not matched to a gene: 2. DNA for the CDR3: TGTGCCAGCAGTCTGGACAGGGGAGAGACCCAGTACTTC. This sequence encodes CASSLDRGETQYF.

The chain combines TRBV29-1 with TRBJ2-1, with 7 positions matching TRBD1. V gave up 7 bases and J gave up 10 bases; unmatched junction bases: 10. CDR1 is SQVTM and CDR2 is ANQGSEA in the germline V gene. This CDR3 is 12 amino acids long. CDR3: CSATGVGYEQFF. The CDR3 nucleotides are TGCAGCGCTACAGGGGTCGGCTACGAGCAGTTCTTC.

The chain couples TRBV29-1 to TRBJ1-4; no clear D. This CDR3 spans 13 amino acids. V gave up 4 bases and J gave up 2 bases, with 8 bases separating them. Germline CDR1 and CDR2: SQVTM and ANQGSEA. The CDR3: CSVVGGTNEKLFF. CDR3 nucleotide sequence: TGCAGCGTTGTTGGAGGGACTAATGAAAAACTGTTTTTT.

The CDR3 is CASSVEKREYTTQYF. CDR3 bases: TGTGCCAGCAGCGTAGAGAAGCGGGAGTACACTACGCAGTATTTT. The chain uses TRBV9 and TRBJ2-3, with 8 bases identical to TRBD2. The junction had 8 bases not matched to a gene; V was cut back by 0 bases and J by 8 bases. CDR1 SGDLS and CDR2 YYNGEE come from the germline V gene. The CDR3 is 15 amino acids.

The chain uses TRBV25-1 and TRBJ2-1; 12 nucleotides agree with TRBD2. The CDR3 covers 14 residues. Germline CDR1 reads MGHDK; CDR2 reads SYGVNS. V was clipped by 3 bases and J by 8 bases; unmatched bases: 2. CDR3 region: CASSDWTSGDEQFF. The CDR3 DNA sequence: TGTGCCAGCAGTGATTGGACTAGCGGGGATGAGCAGTTCTTC.

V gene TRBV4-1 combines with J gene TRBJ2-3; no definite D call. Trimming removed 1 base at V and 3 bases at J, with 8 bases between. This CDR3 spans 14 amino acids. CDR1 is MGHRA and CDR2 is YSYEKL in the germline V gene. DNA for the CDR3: TGCGCCAGCAGCCAAGGACACCCTACAGATACGCAGTATTTT. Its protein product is CASSQGHPTDTQYF.

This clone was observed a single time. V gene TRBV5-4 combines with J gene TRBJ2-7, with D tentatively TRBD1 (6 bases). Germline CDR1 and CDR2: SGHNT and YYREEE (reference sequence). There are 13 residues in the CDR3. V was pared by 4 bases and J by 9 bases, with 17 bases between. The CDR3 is CASSLDRTRGQYF. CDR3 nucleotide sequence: TGTGCCAGCAGCCTCGACAGGACTCGGGGGCAGTACTTC.

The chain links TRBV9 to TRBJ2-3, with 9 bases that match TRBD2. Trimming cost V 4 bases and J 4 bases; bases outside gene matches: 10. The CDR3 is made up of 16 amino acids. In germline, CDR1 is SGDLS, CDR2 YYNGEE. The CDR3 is CASSLTSGSGADTQYF. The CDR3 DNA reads TGTGCCAGCAGCTTGACTAGCGGAAGTGGGGCAGATACGCAGTATTTT.